The 20 T cell receptor beta chains below were found in one sample sequenced in a study of control samples from healthy donors and cancer patients. Here immunoSEQ multiplex PCR was the method, and the copy in TCRdb shows in-frame clones only, minus some. The repertoire holds about 190,000 clones, with 91% as singletons. What was sequenced was blood. All receptors derive from a young man in good health.

J is TRBJ2-4 and V is TRBV5-1, with 15 bases matching TRBD2. The V and J ends lost 2 bases and 13 bases, in that order; junction bases with no gene match: 7. This CDR3 contains 15 residues. The germline CDR1 and CDR2 sequences are SGHRS and YFSETQ. The CDR3 DNA sequence: TGCGCCAGCAGCTTCCTCGGGACTAGCGGGGGGCCCCAGTACTTC. Encoded protein: CASSFLGTSGGPQYF.

V usage is TRBV18 and J usage is TRBJ2-7, with D possibly being TRBD1 (6 bases). Looked up from germline, CDR1 is KGHSH and CDR2 is LQKENI. This CDR3 comprises 15 residues. Trimming stripped 4 bases from V and 4 bases from J, with 17 bases between. DNA of the CDR3: TGTGCCAGCTCACGCCTATCAGGGGATCCTTACGAGCAGTACTTC. Translation gives CASSRLSGDPYEQYF.

V usage is TRBV6-5 and J usage is TRBJ2-3; D unclear. Trimming left V 6 bases short and J 1 base short, with 8 bases between. The CDR3 has 13 amino acids. Germline V gene lookup returns CDR1 MNHEY and CDR2 SVGAGI. The CDR3 reads CASRTTGTDTQYF. The CDR3 DNA follows: TGTGCCAGCAGGACAACCGGCACAGATACGCAGTATTTT.

J is TRBJ2-7 and V is TRBV9; possibly TRBD2 for D (7 bases). V was trimmed by 0 bases and J by 5 bases, leaving 18 bases between them. Germline V CDR1 and CDR2: SGDLS, YYNGEE. CDR3 length equals 16 residues. CDR3 bases: TGTGCCAGCAGCGTAGGCGGGGGCCTCCCGGGCGACGAGCAGTACTTC. Its translation is CASSVGGGLPGDEQYF.

The V call is TRBV21-1, the J call TRBJ1-1; TRBD1, the table's D call, was not compared with the DNA. TRBV21-1 is a known pseudogene. The length of the CDR3 is 15 residues. CDR3 residues: CASSKVGRSNTEAFF. The CDR3, as DNA: TGTGCCAGCAGCAAAGTTGGCAGGTCGAACACTGAAGCTTTCTTT.

The chain uses TRBV4-1 and TRBJ2-3; 13 bases agree with TRBD2. In germline, CDR1 is MGHRA, CDR2 YSYEKL. V gave up 1 base and J gave up 0 bases; unmatched junction bases: 10. CDR3 length: 20 residues. The CDR3 is CASSQAFGTSGEISTDTQYF. The CDR3 nucleotides read TGCGCCAGCAGCCAAGCTTTTGGGACTAGCGGGGAGATTAGCACAGATACGCAGTATTTT.

The rearrangement links TRBV5-1 to TRBJ1-1, with TRBD1 matching over 7 bases. V dropped 3 bases and J dropped 0; count of bases not matched to a gene: 8. This CDR3 has 16 residues. CDR1 and CDR2 (germline): SGHRS, YFSETQ. The CDR3 DNA sequence: TGCGCCAGCAGCTCACCGGGACAGTCCATGAACACTGAAGCTTTCTTT. Encoded protein: CASSSPGQSMNTEAFF.

The J gene is TRBJ1-2, the V gene TRBV9; D uncertain. From germline, CDR1 is SGDLS and CDR2 YYNGEE. The CDR3 runs 13 residues. Trimming took 5 bases from V and 8 from J, leaving 16 bases between them. The CDR3 DNA reads as TGTGCCAGCAGTCGAATCAGGTTTCGAGGCTACACCTTC. Translated: CASSRIRFRGYTF.

This clone was seen just once. This chain uses TRBV20-1 with TRBJ2-2, with D possibly being TRBD1 (5 bases). The CDR3 covers 14 residues. V shed 3 bases and J shed 0 bases, with 8 bases lying between them. CDR1 is DFQATT and CDR2 is SNEGSKA in the germline V gene (reference sequence). CDR3 nucleotides: TGCAGTGCTAGTGCGGACACGAACACCGGGGAGCTGTTTTTT. Translated: CSASADTNTGELFF.

V gene TRBV5-6 combines with J gene TRBJ2-3; TRBD1 is a possible D gene (5 bases). Germline CDR1 is SGHDT and CDR2 is YYEEEE. V was clipped by 0 bases and J by 2 bases, with 7 bases between them. The CDR3 consists of 14 residues. The CDR3 protein is CASSLGQFTDTQYF. DNA for the CDR3: TGTGCCAGCAGCTTGGGACAGTTCACAGATACGCAGTATTTT.

The rearrangement links TRBV24-1 to TRBJ1-4; D might be TRBD1 (5 bases). Germline V gene data show CDR1 as KGHDR and CDR2 as SFDVKD. Trimming stripped 10 bases from V and 7 bases from J, with 21 bases between. CDR3 length: 15 amino acids. Here the CDR3 DNA reads TGTGCCACAGAACCTGACAGCGGGACTGGTGAAAAACTGTTTTTT. Translating gives CATEPDSGTGEKLFF.

The chain has TRBV18 and TRBJ1-3; D remains unclear. The V end lost 0 bases, the J end lost 0 bases, and 9 bases lay between the germline ends. The CDR3 totals 16 residues. Germline CDR1 reads KGHSH; CDR2 reads LQKENI. DNA for the CDR3: TGTGCCAGCTCACCACCTCAAGTACGCTCTGGAAACACCATATATTTT. Its protein product is CASSPPQVRSGNTIYF.

This chain connects TRBV5-6 to TRBJ1-5; weak D call: TRBD1 (5 bases). The CDR3 runs to 15 residues. V lost 2 bases, J lost 0 bases, and 9 bases lay in between. Germline V gene data show CDR1 as SGHDT and CDR2 as YYEEEE. DNA for the CDR3: TGTGCCAGCAGCTTTAACGGACATAGCAATCAGCCCCAGCATTTT. Amino acids: CASSFNGHSNQPQHF.

The rearrangement joins TRBV29-1 to TRBJ2-3; weak D call: TRBD1 (6 bases). From germline, CDR1 is SQVTM and CDR2 ANQGSEA. The CDR3 is made up of 12 amino acids. V dropped 2 bases and J dropped 6 bases, with 9 bases sitting between them. The CDR3 loop reads CSVETGWDTQYF. CDR3 sequence (DNA): TGCAGCGTTGAAACAGGGTGGGATACGCAGTATTTT.

V usage is TRBV19 and J usage is TRBJ1-4, with D possibly matching TRBD1 (5 bases). The germline CDR1 and CDR2 sequences are LNHDA and SQIVND (reference sequence). V shed 3 bases and J shed 2 bases, with 7 bases lying between them. The CDR3 runs to 14 residues. DNA for the CDR3: TGTGCCAGTAGTATGGGGGACACTAATGAAAAACTGTTTTTT. It is translated as CASSMGDTNEKLFF.

This rearrangement joins TRBV7-9 to TRBJ2-7; D possibly corresponds to TRBD2 (5 bases). V gave up 8 bases and J gave up 1 base, with 15 bases separating them. The CDR3 runs 14 residues. Per germline, CDR1 SEHNR and CDR2 FQNEAQ (reference sequence). CDR3 DNA sequence: TGTGCCAGCCTCTCGGGTCGGGGATCCTACGAGCAGTACTTC. Translating it yields CASLSGRGSYEQYF.

This chain links TRBV6-5 with TRBJ2-6; no clear D gene. Trimming cost V 0 bases and J 1 base, with 7 bases left between them. Germline CDR1 and CDR2: MNHEY and SVGAGI. The CDR3 is 16 residues long. The CDR3 spells CASSYSIRSGANVLTF. The CDR3 DNA is TGTGCCAGCAGTTACTCGATTCGGTCTGGGGCCAACGTCCTGACTTTC.

This clone has just a few counts. This chain uses TRBV5-8 with TRBJ2-3; 7 bases are shared with TRBD2. Germline-derived CDR1 and CDR2 are SGHTS and YDEGEE. The trim removed 5 bases at V and 2 bases at J, leaving 8 bases unmatched. This CDR3 comprises 15 residues. CDR3 in DNA: TGTGCCAGCAGGAGGGAGGGCCTCCCCACAGATACGCAGTATTTT. As protein: CASRREGLPTDTQYF.

This clone was counted between two and nine times. The gene calls are TRBV5-1 and TRBJ2-1, with TRBD2 identical over 9 bases. CDR1 is SGHRS and CDR2 is YFSETQ in the germline V gene. J gave up 9 bases and V 5 bases, and 9 bases lay outside the gene matches. The CDR3 has 14 amino acids. This CDR3 reads CASSGSGGIGEQFF. CDR3 DNA: TGCGCCAGCAGTGGTAGCGGGGGAATCGGTGAGCAGTTCTTC.

This rearrangement joins TRBV6-6 to TRBJ1-3, with D possibly being TRBD1 (5 bases). Germline V CDR1 and CDR2: MNHNY, SVGAGI (reference sequence). Trimming removed 0 bases from V and 8 bases from J, with 8 bases in between. The length of the CDR3 is 13 residues. The CDR3 here is CASSYSGVDTIYF. The DNA of the CDR3 is TGTGCCAGCAGTTACTCGGGGGTGGACACCATATATTTT.